A single sample is the source of the 4 T cell receptor beta chains below, sequenced in a study of blood T cell repertoires in COVID-19. The table came from immunoSEQ multiplex PCR; TCRdb's copy has only in-frame clones and leaves some out. The sample lists about 400,000 clones, about 87% seen once, with approximately 2.9% in the top ten. Sequenced: peripheral blood. Every receptor here comes from a human donor in a cohort sampled during active COVID-19.

This clone was counted only a few times. In nucleotides, the CDR3 is TGTGCCAGCAGCAACTCCCCAGGGGGCACTGAAGCTTTCTTT. Translation gives CASSNSPGGTEAFF. The chain couples TRBV27 to TRBJ1-1; 7 bases agree with TRBD1. Germline V gene data show CDR1 as MNHEY and CDR2 as SMNVEV (reference sequence). The V gene end was trimmed by 6 bases and the J gene end by 4 bases; junction bases not matched to a gene: 8. The CDR3 sequence is 14 residues long.

The rearrangement joins TRBV18 to TRBJ1-1; perhaps TRBD1 as D (6 bases). Trimming left V 5 bases short and J 3 bases short, with 13 bases between. Germline V gene sequence: CDR1 KGHSH, CDR2 LQKENI. The CDR3 sequence is 14 residues long. Here the CDR3 DNA reads TGTGCCAGCTCAGTCTGGACAGAACACACTGAAGCTTTCTTT. This gives the protein CASSVWTEHTEAFF.

The rearrangement links TRBV2 to TRBJ2-1; TRBD1 aligns across 12 bases. The J segment lost 4 bases and the V segment lost 6 bases, leaving 4 bases of the junction unmatched. The germline V gene encodes CDR1 SNHLY and CDR2 FYNNEI. The CDR3 has 15 amino acids. The CDR3 sequence: CASSKGQGAYNEQFF. CDR3 nucleotide sequence: TGTGCCAGCAGCAAGGGACAGGGGGCTTACAATGAGCAGTTCTTC.

This clone was picked up a small number of times. The chain has TRBV5-1 and TRBJ1-5, with 10 bases that match TRBD1. This CDR3 region has 18 residues. The J segment lost 7 bases and the V segment lost 0 bases, leaving 13 bases of the junction unmatched. Germline V gene sequence: CDR1 SGHRS, CDR2 YFSETQ. The CDR3 reads CASSLGPRDRGLGQPQHF. CDR3 coding DNA: TGCGCCAGCAGCTTGGGTCCTAGGGACAGGGGCCTGGGGCAGCCCCAGCATTTT.